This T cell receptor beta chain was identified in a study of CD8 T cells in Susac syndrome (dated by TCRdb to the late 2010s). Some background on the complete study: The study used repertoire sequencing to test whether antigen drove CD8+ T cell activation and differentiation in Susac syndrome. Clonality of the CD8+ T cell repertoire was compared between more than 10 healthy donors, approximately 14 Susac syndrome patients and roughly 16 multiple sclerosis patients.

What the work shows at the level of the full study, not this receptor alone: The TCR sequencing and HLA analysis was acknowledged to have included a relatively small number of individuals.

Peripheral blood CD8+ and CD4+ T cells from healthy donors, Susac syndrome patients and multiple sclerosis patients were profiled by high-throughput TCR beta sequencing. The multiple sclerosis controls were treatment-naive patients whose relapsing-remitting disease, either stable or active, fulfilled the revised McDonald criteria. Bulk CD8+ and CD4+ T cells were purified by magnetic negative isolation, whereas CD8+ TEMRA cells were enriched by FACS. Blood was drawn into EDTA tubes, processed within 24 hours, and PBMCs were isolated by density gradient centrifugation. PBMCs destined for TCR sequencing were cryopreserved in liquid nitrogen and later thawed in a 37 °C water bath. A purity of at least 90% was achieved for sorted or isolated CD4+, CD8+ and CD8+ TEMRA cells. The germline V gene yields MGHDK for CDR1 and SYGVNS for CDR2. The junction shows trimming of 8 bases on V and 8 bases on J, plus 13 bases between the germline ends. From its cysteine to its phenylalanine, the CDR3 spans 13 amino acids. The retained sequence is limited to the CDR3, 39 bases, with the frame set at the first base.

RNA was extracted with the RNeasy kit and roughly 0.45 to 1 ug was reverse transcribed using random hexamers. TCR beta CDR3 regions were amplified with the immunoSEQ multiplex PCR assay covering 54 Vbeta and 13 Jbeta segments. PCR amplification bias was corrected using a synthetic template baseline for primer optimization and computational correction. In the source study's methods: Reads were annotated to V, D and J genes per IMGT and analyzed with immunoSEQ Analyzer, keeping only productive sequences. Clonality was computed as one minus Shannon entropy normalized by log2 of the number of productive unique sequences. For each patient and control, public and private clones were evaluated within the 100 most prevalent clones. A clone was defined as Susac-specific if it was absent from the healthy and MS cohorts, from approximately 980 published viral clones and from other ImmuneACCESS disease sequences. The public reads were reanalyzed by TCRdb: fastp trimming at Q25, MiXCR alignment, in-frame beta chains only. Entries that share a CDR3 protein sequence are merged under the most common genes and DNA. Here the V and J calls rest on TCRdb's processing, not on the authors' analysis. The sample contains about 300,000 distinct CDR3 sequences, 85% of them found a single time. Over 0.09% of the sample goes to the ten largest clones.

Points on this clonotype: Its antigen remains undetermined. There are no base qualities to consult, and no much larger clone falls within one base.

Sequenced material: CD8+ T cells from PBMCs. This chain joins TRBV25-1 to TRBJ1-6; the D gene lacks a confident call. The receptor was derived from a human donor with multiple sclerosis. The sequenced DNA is TGTGCCAGCGGAGGACCAGGTGATTCACCCCTCCACTTT. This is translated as CASGGPGDSPLHF.